This T cell receptor beta chain came from a study of blood T cell repertoires in COVID-19. The overall study: T cells, B-cell-depleted T cells, or PBMCs supplied cDNA or gDNA.

TCRdb keeps only in-frame clones here, not all; method: immunoSEQ multiplex PCR. The data hold about 68,000 clones, with roughly 88% observed a single time. The CDR3 has 14 amino acids. Per the germline V gene, CDR1 is SGHRS and CDR2 is YFSETQ. The ends lost 5 bases at V and 7 bases at J; junction bases unmatched: 5. The rearrangement joins TRBV5-1 to TRBJ2-1, with 11 bases aligning to TRBD1. The receptor comes from a man under 40 with acute or convalescent COVID-19. The sample comprised peripheral blood. The CDR3 region has the DNA TGCGCCAGCAGGAGGACAGGGGGCTTAAATGAGCAGTTCTTC. It translates to CASRRTGGLNEQFF.